This T cell receptor beta chain was retrieved from a study of T cells after yellow fever vaccination. General observations from the study: Boosting was followed by the reappearance of most primary-vaccination clones (about 96% CD4, more than 70% CD8). Sorted repertoires could include abundant contaminating clonotypes from bulk cells. Some clonotypes were seen in both the CD4 and the CD8 compartments. These made up a small share and likely arose from convergent recombination.

5'RACE template switching added a universal primer site and UMIs to TCR cDNA. TCRdb redid the calling of the 5' RACE reads with MiXCR, one entry per CDR3 protein. Altogether under 600,000 distinct CDR3 sequences are present, about a fifth being singletons, with the ten largest covering about a sixth. The V gene lost 4 bases and the J gene lost 5 bases, with 12 bases spanning the gap. The CDR3 length is 13 residues. Germline V gene lookup returns CDR1 KGHSH and CDR2 LQKENI. As for this clonotype: The antigen is unknown.

The receptor was derived from a man younger than 30 who received the YFV17D yellow fever vaccine. The starting material was PBMCs, obtained around 3 weeks after the first yellow fever vaccination. The rearrangement joins TRBV18 to TRBJ2-7, with D unresolved. CDR3 sequence (DNA): TGTGCCAGCTCACAGACCGAGCGTGACGAGCAGTACTTC. Translated: CASSQTERDEQYF.